A selection of T cell receptor beta chains follows, all from one sample in a study of T cell repertoires in cytomegalovirus infection. TCRdb analysed the reads with MiXCR anew, one entry per CDR3 protein. The repertoire holds around 450,000 distinct CDR3 sequences, with about 33% as singletons. The specimen was PBMCs. The source is a human donor in good health (CMV status not recorded). Some clones in this sample may be carry-over from other donors' samples. Both conserved end residues are part of each CDR3.

j_gene | v_gene | CDR3aa
TRBJ1-4 | TRBV7-2 | CASSPGWDRANEKLFF
TRBJ2-5 | TRBV7-9 | CASSLAWRVGETQYF
TRBJ2-1 | TRBV4-3 | CASSLRRGGSGSLAAYNEQFF
TRBJ2-3 | TRBV11-2 | CASSSRTGWSTDTQYF
TRBJ2-3 | TRBV11-2 | CASSLAGRTLNTQYF
TRBJ2-5 | TRBV12-3/TRBV12-4 | CASSSTLQRWEETQYF
TRBJ2-3 | TRBV12-3/TRBV12-4 | CATKTGSTDTQYF
TRBJ2-7 | TRBV24-1 | CATSDATGGSSSYEQYF
TRBJ1-2 | TRBV7-2 | CASRPGPPNYGSPF
TRBJ2-5 | TRBV19 | CASNPGQSYETQYF
TRBJ2-5 | TRBV12-3/TRBV12-4 | CASSPSLETHYF
TRBJ1-6 | TRBV12-3/TRBV12-4 | CASSTAGTGVSPLHF
TRBJ2-3 | TRBV24-1 | CATSDPGLASTDTQYF
TRBJ2-5 | TRBV5-5 | CASHDSQLKETQYF
TRBJ2-1 | TRBV5-1 | CASSFTARGYNEQFF
TRBJ2-1 | TRBV7-8 | CASSAAPSGGNNEQFF
TRBJ2-7 | TRBV11-2 | CASSLGQGYEHYF
TRBJ2-7 | TRBV5-6 | CATNRGESDVPYEQYF
TRBJ1-1 | TRBV27 | CASSLAGGRRAEAFF
TRBJ2-4 | TRBV7-6 | CASSSFRGAKNIQYF
TRBJ2-1 | TRBV11-2 | CASSQNNRGQGSSYNEQFF
TRBJ2-7 | TRBV7-9 | CASSPTSGKLSYEQYF
TRBJ2-7 | TRBV7-8 | CASSLAEWGSYEQYF
TRBJ2-2 | TRBV9 | CASSVEADTGELFF
TRBJ2-7 | TRBV6-8 | CASNPVNSYEQYF
TRBJ2-7 | TRBV20-1 | CSATLDSRSYEQYF
TRBJ1-1 | TRBV20-1 | CSARARGTTEAFF
TRBJ2-5 | TRBV4-1 | CASSQIGLAGGYQETQYF
TRBJ1-4 | TRBV7-2 | CASSVESGTGTFEDEKLFF
TRBJ2-7 | TRBV5-1 | CASSSGLAGESYEQYF
TRBJ2-5 | TRBV20-1 | CSAKREPGQGRWETQYF
TRBJ1-5 | TRBV28 | CASRLDRPNQPQHF
TRBJ2-3 | TRBV7-9 | CASSLDEGDTQYF
TRBJ2-5 | TRBV28 | CASSLPSLETQYF
TRBJ2-3 | TRBV27 | CASKDPGPTDTQYF
TRBJ2-2 | TRBV6-1 | CASREGAEGELFF
TRBJ1-2 | TRBV10-3 | CAISDPSILYGYTF
TRBJ2-5 | TRBV11-3 | CASSLGRTGNTPETQYF
TRBJ1-5 | TRBV7-6 | CASSPGTGGKYSNQPQHF
TRBJ2-7 | TRBV7-2 | CASSPERREGGACHEQYF
TRBJ2-1 | TRBV12-3/TRBV12-4 | CASSPEADYNEQFF
TRBJ1-4 | TRBV29-1 | CSVEILREKLFF
TRBJ2-1 | TRBV6-5 | CASSYQTGNVNEQFF
TRBJ2-3 | TRBV5-1 | CASSLAPAGGIPRLSTDTQYF
TRBJ1-1 | TRBV7-2 | CDSCASQGMGTEAFF
TRBJ2-5 | TRBV6-6 | CASSSWFPDWTQYF
TRBJ2-5 | TRBV7-6 | CASSLQGKRQETQYF
TRBJ1-1 | TRBV6-2/TRBV6-3 | CASSPRRGSKGTEAFF
TRBJ1-1 | TRBV7-2 | CASSRTGVALNTEAFF
TRBJ1-5 | TRBV11-2 | CASSFLRKNQPQHF
TRBJ1-5 | TRBV24-1 | CATSDVGGSNQPQHF
TRBJ1-1 | TRBV12-3/TRBV12-4 | CASSPPIGRAEAFF
TRBJ2-7 | TRBV7-7 | CASSLGPDSYEQYF
TRBJ1-3 | TRBV5-6 | CASSFRDRAGNTIYF